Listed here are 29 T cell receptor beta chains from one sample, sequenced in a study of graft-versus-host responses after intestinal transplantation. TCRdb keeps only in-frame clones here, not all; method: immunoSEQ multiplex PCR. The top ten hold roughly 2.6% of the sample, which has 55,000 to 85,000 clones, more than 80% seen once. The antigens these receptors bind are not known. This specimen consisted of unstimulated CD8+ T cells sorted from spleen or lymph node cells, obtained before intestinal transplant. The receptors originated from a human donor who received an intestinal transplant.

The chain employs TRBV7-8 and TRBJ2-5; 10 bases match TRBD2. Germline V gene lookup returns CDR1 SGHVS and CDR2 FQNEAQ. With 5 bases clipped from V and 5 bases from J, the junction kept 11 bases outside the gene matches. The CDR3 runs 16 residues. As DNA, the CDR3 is TGTGCCAGCAGCCCACTAGCGGGAAGTTTTCAGGAGACCCAGTACTTC. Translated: CASSPLAGSFQETQYF.

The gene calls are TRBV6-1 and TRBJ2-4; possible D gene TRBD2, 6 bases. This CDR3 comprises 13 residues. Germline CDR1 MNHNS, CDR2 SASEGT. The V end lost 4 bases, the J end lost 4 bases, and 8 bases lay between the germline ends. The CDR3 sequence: CASSGGEKNIQYF. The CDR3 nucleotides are TGTGCCAGCAGTGGGGGGGAAAAAAACATTCAGTACTTC.

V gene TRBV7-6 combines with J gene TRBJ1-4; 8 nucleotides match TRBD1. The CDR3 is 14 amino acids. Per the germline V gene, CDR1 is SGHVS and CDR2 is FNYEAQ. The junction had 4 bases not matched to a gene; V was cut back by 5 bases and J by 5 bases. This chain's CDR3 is CASSPRQGNEKLFF. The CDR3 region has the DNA TGTGCCAGCAGCCCTCGACAGGGGAATGAAAAACTGTTTTTT.

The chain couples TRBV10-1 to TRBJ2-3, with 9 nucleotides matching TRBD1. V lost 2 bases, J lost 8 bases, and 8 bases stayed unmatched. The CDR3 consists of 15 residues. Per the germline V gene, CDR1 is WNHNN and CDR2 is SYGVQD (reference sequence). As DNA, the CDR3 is TGCGCCAGCAGTGAGGGACAGGGGAGATCGGGTACGCAGTATTTT. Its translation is CASSEGQGRSGTQYF.

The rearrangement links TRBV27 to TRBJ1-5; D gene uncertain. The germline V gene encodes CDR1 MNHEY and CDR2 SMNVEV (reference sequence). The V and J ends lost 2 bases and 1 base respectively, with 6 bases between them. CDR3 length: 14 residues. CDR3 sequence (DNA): TGTGCCAGCAGTTTAGCGGTAAGCAATCAGCCCCAGCATTTT. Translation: CASSLAVSNQPQHF.

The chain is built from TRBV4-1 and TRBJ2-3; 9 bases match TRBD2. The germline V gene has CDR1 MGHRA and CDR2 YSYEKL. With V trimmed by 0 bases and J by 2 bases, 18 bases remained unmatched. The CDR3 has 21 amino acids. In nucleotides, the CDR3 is TGCGCCAGCAGCCAAGAAGGGGCGGGAGGGCGATATCAGGTATCCACAGATACGCAGTATTTT. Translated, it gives CASSQEGAGGRYQVSTDTQYF.

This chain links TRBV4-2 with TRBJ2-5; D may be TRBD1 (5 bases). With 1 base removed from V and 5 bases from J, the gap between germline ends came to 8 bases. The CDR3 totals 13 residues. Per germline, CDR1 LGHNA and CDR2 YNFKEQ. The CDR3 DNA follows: TGTGCCAGCAGCCAAGTAAGGGGCGAGACCCAGTACTTC. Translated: CASSQVRGETQYF.

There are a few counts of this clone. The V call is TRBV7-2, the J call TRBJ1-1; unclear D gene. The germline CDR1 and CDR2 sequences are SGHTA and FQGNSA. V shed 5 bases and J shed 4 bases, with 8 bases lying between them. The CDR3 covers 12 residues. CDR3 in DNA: TGTGCCAGCAGCCCCCGGAGCACTGAAGCTTTCTTT. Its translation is CASSPRSTEAFF. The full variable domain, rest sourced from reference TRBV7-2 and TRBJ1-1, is GAGVSQSPSNKVTEKGKDVELRCDPISGHTALYWYRQSLGQGLEFLIYFQGNSAPDKSGLPSDRFSAERTGGSVSTLTIQRTQQEDSAVYLCASSPRSTEAFFGQGTRLTVV.

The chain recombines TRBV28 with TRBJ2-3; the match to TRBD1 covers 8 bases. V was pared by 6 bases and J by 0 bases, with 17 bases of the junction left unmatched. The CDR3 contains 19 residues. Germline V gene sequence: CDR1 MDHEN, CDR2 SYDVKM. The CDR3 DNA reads TGTGCCAGCAGCCCGGCACAGGGGGGCCTTCCATCTAGCACAGATACGCAGTATTTT. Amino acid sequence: CASSPAQGGLPSSTDTQYF.

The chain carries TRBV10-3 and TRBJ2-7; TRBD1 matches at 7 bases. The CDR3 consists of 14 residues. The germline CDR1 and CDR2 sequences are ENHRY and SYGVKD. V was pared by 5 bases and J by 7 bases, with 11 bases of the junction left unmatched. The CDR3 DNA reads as TGTGCCATCAGTTCCGGGACAGAACTCGAGGAGCAGTACTTC. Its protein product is CAISSGTELEEQYF.

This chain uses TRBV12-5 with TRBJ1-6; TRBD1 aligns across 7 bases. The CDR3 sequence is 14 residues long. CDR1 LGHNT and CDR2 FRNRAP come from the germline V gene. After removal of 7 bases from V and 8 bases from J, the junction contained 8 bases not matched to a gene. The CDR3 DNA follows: TGTGCTAGTGCTCAAGAGGGGGCGGATTCACCCCTCCACTTT. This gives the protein CASAQEGADSPLHF.

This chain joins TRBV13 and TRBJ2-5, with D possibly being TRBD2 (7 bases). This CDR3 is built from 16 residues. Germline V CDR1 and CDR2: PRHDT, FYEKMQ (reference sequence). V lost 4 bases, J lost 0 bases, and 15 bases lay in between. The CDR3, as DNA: TGTGCCAGCAGCTGGAAGGGGGGGGCAGACCAAGAGACCCAGTACTTC. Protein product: CASSWKGGADQETQYF.

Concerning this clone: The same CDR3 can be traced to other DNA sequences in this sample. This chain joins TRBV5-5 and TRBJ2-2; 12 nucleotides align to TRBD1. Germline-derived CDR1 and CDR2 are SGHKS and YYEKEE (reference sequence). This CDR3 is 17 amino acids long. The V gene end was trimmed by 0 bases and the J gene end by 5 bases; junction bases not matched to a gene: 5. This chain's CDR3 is CASSLDPGQGATGELFF. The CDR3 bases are TGTGCCAGCAGCTTGGACCCGGGACAGGGGGCTACCGGGGAGCTGTTTTTT.

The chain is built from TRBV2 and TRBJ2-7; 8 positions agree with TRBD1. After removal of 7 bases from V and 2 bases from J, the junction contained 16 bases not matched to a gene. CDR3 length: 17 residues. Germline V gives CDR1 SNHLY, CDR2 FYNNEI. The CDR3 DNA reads TGTGCCAGCACTCGGCCCCAGGGGGCTAGCCTAACCTACGAGCAGTACTTC. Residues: CASTRPQGASLTYEQYF.

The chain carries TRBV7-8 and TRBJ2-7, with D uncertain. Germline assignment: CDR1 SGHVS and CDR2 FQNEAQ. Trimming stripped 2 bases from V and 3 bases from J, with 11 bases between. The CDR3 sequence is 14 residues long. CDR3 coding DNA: TGTGCCAGCAGCTTATTTGCGGAGAGCTACGAGCAGTACTTC. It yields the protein CASSLFAESYEQYF.

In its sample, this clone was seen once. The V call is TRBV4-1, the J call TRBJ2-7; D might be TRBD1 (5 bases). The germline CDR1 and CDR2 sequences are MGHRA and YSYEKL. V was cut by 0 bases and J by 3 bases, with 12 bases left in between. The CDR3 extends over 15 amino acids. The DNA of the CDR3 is TGCGCCAGCAGCCAAGAAAGACAGATGTTCTACGAGCAGTACTTC. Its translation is CASSQERQMFYEQYF.

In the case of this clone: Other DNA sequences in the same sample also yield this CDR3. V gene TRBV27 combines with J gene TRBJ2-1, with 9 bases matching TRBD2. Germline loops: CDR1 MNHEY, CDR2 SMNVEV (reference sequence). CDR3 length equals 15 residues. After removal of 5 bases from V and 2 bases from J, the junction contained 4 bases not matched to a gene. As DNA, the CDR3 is TGTGCCAGCAGTCTTAGCGGGGGAACCTACAATGAGCAGTTCTTC. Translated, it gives CASSLSGGTYNEQFF.

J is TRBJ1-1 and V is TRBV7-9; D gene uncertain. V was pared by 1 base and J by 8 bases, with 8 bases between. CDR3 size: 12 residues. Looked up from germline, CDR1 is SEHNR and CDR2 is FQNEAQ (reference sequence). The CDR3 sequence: CASSLGWQEAFF. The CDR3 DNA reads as TGTGCCAGCAGCTTAGGGTGGCAAGAAGCTTTCTTT.

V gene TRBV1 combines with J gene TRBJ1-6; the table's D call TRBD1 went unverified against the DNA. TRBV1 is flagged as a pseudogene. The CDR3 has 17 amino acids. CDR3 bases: TGCACCAGCAGCCAAGATCTTTACAGGCGATGTAATTCACCCCTCCACTTT. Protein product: CTSSQDLYRRCNSPLHF.

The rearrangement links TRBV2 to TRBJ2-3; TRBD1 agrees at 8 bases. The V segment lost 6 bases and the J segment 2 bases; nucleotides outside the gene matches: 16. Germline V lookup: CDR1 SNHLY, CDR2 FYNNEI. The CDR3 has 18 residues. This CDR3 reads CASRIRKRTGLNTDTQYF. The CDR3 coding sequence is TGTGCCAGCAGGATCCGCAAGCGGACAGGGTTAAACACAGATACGCAGTATTTT.

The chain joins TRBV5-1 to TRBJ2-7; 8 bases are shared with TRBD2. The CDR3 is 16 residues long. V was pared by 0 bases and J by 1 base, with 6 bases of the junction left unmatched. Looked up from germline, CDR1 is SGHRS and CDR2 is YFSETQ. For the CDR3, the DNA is TGCGCCAGCAGCTTGGCGGGACTAGAAGATTCCTACGAGCAGTACTTC. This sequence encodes CASSLAGLEDSYEQYF.

In DNA form, the CDR3 reads TGTGCCAGCAGTGGGTCAGGGAGGATCTCCTACGAGCAGTACTTC. Protein: CASSGSGRISYEQYF. The V and J genes are TRBV6-1 and TRBJ2-7; D may be TRBD2 (6 bases). Per germline, CDR1 MNHNS and CDR2 SASEGT. The CDR3 spans 15 residues. The V gene lost 4 bases and the J gene lost 0 bases, with 13 bases spanning the gap.

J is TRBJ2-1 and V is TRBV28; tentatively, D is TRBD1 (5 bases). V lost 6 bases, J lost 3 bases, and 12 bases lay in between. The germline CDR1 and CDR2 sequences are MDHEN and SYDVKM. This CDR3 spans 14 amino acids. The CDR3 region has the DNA TGTGCCAGCAGACCAAGGGGTGACTACAATGAGCAGTTCTTC. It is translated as CASRPRGDYNEQFF.

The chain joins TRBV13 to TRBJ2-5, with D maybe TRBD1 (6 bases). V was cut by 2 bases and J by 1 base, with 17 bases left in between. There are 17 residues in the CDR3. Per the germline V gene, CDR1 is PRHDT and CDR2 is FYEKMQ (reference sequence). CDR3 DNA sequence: TGTGCCAGCAGCTTAAGGAGGACAGCGAAGGGCCAAGAGACCCAGTACTTC. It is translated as CASSLRRTAKGQETQYF.

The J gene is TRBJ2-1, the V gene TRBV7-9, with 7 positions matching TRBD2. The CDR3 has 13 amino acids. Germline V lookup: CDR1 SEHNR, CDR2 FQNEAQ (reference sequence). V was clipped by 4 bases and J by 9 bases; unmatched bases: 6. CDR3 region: CASSSTSEIEQFF. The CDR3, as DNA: TGTGCCAGCAGCTCCACTAGCGAGATTGAGCAGTTCTTC.

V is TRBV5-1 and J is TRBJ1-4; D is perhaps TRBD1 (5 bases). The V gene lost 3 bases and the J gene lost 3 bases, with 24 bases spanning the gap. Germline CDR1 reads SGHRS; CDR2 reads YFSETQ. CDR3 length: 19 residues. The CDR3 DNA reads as TGCGCCAGCAGCTCGCCGGAAACAGGCGCTGCCGTGTCTAATGAAAAACTGTTTTTT. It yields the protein CASSSPETGAAVSNEKLFF.

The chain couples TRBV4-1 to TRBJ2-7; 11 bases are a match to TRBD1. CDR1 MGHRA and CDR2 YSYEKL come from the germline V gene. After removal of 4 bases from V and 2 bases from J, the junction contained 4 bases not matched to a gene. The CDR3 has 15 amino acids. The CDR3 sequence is CASSLGQGVPYEQYF. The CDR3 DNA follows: TGCGCCAGCAGCCTGGGACAGGGGGTGCCCTACGAGCAGTACTTC.

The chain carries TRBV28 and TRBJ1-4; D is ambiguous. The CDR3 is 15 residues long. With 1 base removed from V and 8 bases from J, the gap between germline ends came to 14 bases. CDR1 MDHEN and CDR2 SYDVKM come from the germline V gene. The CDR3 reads CASSLLLERGEKLFF. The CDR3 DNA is TGTGCCAGCAGTTTATTGCTGGAAAGAGGGGAAAAACTGTTTTTT.

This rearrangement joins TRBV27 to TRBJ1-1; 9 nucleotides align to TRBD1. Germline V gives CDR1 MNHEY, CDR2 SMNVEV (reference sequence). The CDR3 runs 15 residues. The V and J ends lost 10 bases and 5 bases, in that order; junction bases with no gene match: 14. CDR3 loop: CATQANRGHRTEAFF. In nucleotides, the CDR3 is TGTGCCACCCAAGCGAACAGGGGGCATCGGACTGAAGCTTTCTTT.